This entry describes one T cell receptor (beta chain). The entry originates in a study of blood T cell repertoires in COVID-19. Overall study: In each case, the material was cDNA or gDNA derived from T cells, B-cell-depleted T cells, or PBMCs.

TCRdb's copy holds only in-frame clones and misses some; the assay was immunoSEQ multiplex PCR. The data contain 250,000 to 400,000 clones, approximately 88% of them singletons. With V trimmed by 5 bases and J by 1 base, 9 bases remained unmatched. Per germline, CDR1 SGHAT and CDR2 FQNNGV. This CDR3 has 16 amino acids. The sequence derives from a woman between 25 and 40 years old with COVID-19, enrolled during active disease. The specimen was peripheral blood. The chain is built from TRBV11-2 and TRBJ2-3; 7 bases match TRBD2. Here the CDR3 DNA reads TGTGCCAGCAGCCTGCGGACCAGCGGGGGCACAGATACGCAGTATTTT. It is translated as CASSLRTSGGTDTQYF.